This record concerns one TCR beta chain sequence. What antigen it recognizes has not been identified. No much larger clone is present one base from it, and per-base qualities are unavailable. The time point label for this specimen denotes: after dendritic cell vaccination, including at tumor progression/relapse. To be selected, patients needed enough residual fresh-frozen tumor tissue and more than two years of available survival data. None of the glioblastoma patients carried an isocitrate dehydrogenase mutation, although molecular status otherwise varied. PBMC were collected before vaccination, two weeks after the third vaccination, and at tumor progression if tumor progression occurred. Genomic DNA was extracted with the Qiagen DNeasy Blood extraction Kit. This sample stems from a study of glioma-infiltrating T cells after dendritic cell vaccination (dated by TCRdb to the mid-2010s). Background for the entire study: Of the 15 or so glioblastoma patients in the cohort, all drawn from Phase I and II dendritic cell vaccination trials, 9 were newly diagnosed and 6 had recurrent disease. Patients received autologous tumor lysate-pulsed dendritic cell vaccination between about 2003 and 2012. To make the vaccine, monocyte-derived dendritic cells were cultured for six to eight days with IL-4 and GM-CSF and then pulsed overnight with autologous tumor lysate. Patients received three intradermal dendritic cell vaccine injections at biweekly intervals in the arm below the axilla. In glioblastoma patients vaccinated with dendritic cells, deep sequencing of TCR beta CDR3 regions served to measure the amount of tumor-infiltrating lymphocytes and to compare repertoires between tumor and blood. TCR sequencing metrics, including TIL content and tumor-blood repertoire overlap, were correlated with survival after dendritic cell vaccination.

The immunoSEQ assay amplified TCRB CDR3 regions from around 2 micrograms of genomic DNA, or from all available DNA when less than that amount was available. Multiplex PCR used 60 forward primers for TCR V beta segments and 13 reverse primers for J beta segments. To estimate reads per starting template, synthetic control templates were spiked into each sample at limiting dilution. The Illumina HiSeq System generated sequencing reads of 87 bp. Under the source paper's analysis protocol: PCR and sequencing errors were removed by a nearest neighbor algorithm that merged closely related sequences. TCR overlap was defined as the percentage of unique tumor TCR beta sequences that were also found in the peripheral blood of the same patient. In its TCRdb copy, this immuneACCESS table keeps in-frame sequences only and misses some clones. Where compared with another copy, unresolved V genes explain less than half of these, and the others have no known cause. V and J calls and clone size are given by that table; D and trimming were obtained from the DNA. The sample contains roughly 88,000 clones, roughly four fifths of them found a single time. The ten largest account for approximately 2% of the sample.

The germline V gene encodes CDR1 SNHLY and CDR2 FYNNEI. After removal of 8 bases from V and 2 bases from J, the junction retains 6 bases not matched to a gene. The CDR3, cysteine through phenylalanine, is 14 amino acids long. The entry retains the CDR3 DNA only, 42 bases that are in frame from base 1. Overall study outcomes, separate from this receptor: TCR clonality showed no direct relationship with survival, which suggests that a diverse polyclonal response may matter. The cohort was small and heterogeneous, with few patients having full blood and tumor sets and even fewer initial-recurrent tumor pairs. The TCR overlap response model with three groups was called speculative and said to need prospective validation. Higher estimated pretreatment TIL content predicted longer time to progression and overall survival after dendritic cell vaccination.

The sequenced sample was blood, obtained after dendritic cell vaccination. The sequence links TRBV2 to TRBJ2-5; 9 central bases correspond to TRBD2. This sequence was found in a human donor with glioblastoma. For the CDR3, the sequence is CASVRTSAQETQYF. Read as DNA, the sequence is TGTGCCAGCGTACGGACTAGCGCTCAAGAGACCCAGTACTTC.